This T cell receptor (beta chain) appears in the sequencing data of a study of shared clonotypes between healthy human individuals. Naive CD8 cells lacked CD45RO and underwent positive selection for CCR7, leaving out terminally differentiated effector memory CD45RA+ cells. The CDR3 sequence is 13 residues long. The V end lost 6 bases, the J end lost 0 bases, and 11 bases lay between the germline ends. In germline, CDR1 is GTSNPN, CDR2 SVGIG (reference sequence). For this clone: The antigen is not known.

Study outcomes and limitations: Non-shared clonotypes had lower generation probabilities than those shared by all four donors.

On sorted subsets, replicate PCRs used about 200 ng DNA, or 25,000 to 35,000 T cell genomes. TCRdb's copy holds only in-frame clones and misses some; the assay was immunoSEQ multiplex PCR. This table holds 2 million to 2.5 million clones, around 96% found once. The origin of this receptor is a man younger than 35 in good health. The material sequenced was naive CD8+ T cells sorted from blood. The V and J genes are TRBV30 and TRBJ1-1; D not certain. The CDR3 bases are TGTGCCTGCGTTCGGGTGATGAACACTGAAGCTTTCTTT. Residues: CACVRVMNTEAFF.